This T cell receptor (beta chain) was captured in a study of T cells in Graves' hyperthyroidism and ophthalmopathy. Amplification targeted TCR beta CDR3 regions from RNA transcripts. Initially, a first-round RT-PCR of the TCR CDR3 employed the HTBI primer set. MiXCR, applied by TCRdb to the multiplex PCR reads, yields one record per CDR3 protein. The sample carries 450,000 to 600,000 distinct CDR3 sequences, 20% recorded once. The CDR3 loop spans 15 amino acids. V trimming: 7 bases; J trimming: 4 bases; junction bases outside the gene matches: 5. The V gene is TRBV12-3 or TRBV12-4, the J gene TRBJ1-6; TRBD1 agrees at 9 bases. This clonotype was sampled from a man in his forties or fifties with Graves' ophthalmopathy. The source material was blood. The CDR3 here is CASTMGQGYNSPLHF. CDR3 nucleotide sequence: TGTGCCAGCACCATGGGACAGGGTTATAATTCACCCCTCCACTTT.